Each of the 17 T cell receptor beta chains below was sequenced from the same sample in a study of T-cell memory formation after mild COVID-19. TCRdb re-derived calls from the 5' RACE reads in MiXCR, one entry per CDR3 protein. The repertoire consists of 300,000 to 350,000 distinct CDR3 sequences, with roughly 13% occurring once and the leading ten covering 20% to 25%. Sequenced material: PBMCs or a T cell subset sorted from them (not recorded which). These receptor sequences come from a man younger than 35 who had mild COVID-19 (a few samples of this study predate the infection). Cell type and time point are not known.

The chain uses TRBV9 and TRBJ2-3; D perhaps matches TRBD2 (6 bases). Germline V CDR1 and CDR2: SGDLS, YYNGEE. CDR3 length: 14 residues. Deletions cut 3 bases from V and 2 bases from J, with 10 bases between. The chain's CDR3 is CASSGDSHTDTQYF. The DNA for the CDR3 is TGTGCCAGCAGCGGGGACTCCCACACAGATACGCAGTATTTT. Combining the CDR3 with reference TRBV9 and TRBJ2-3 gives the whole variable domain DSGVTQTPKHLITATGQRVTLRCSPRSGDLSVYWYQQSLDQGLQFLIQYYNGEERAKGNILERFSAQQFPDLHSELNLSSLELGDSALYFCASSGDSHTDTQYFGPGTRLTVL.

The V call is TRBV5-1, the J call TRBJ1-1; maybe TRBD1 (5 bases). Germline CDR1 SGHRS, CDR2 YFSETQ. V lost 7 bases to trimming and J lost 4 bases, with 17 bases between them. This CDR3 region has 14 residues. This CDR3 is CASLPGGGSTEAFF. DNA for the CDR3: TGCGCCAGCCTCCCCGGGGGAGGGAGCACTGAAGCTTTCTTT.

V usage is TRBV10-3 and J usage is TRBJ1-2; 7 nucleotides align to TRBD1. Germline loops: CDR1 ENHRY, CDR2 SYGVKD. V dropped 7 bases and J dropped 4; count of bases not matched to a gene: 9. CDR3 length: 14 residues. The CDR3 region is CAITSATGPYGYTF. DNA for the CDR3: TGTGCCATCACTTCCGCGACAGGGCCCTATGGCTACACCTTC.

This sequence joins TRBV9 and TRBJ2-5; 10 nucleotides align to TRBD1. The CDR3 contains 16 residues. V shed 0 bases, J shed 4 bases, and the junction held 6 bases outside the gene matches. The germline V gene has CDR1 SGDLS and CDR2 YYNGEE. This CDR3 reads CASSVDLGTGVETQYF. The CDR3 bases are TGTGCCAGCAGCGTAGACCTCGGGACAGGGGTAGAGACCCAGTACTTC.

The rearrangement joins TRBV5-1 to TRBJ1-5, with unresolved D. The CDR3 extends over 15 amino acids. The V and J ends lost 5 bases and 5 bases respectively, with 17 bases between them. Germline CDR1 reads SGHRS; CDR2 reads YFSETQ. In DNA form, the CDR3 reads TGCGCCAGCAGAGCATCACCTGCGTCAGATCAGCCCCAGCATTTT. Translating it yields CASRASPASDQPQHF. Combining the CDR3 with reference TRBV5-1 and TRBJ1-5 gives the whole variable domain KAGVTQTPRYLIKTRGQQVTLSCSPISGHRSVSWYQQTPGQGLQFLFEYFSETQRNKGNFPGRFSGRQFSNSRSEMNVSTLELGDSALYLCASRASPASDQPQHFGDGTRLSIL.

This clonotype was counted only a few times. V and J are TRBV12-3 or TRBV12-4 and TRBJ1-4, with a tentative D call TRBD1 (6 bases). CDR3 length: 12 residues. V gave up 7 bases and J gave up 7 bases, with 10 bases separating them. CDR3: CASTGVGEKLFF. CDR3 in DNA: TGTGCCAGCACAGGGGTTGGTGAAAAACTGTTTTTT.

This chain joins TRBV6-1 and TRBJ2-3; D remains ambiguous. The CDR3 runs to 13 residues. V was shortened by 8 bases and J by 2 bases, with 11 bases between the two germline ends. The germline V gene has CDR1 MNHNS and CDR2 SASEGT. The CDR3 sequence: CASPGRSTDTQYF. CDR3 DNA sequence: TGTGCCAGCCCCGGACGGTCCACAGATACGCAGTATTTT.

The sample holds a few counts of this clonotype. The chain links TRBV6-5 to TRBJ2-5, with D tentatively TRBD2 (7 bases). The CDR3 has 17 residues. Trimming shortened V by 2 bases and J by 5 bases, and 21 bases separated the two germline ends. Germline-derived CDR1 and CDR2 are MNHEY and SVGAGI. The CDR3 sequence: CASSYDGLRGGLETQYF. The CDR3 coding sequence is TGTGCCAGCAGTTACGACGGTTTGAGGGGGGGATTGGAGACCCAGTACTTC.

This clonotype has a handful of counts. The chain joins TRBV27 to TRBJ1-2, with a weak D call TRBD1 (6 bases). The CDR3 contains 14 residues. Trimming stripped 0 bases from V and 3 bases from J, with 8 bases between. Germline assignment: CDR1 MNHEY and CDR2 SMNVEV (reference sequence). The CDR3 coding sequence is TGTGCCAGCAGTTTATCGGGGGGCCACTATGGCTACACCTTC. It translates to CASSLSGGHYGYTF.

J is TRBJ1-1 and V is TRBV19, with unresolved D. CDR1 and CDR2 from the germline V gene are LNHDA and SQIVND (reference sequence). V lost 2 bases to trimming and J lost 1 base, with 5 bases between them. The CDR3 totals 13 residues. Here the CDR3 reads CASSIRENTEAFF. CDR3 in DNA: TGTGCCAGTAGTATACGGGAGAACACTGAAGCTTTCTTT.

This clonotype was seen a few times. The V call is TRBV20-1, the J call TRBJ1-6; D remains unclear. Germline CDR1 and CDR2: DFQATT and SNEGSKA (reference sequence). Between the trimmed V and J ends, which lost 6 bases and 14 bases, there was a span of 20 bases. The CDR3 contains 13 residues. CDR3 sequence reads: CSAPARLGLALHF. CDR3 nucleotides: TGCAGTGCCCCAGCCCGCTTGGGTTTGGCCCTCCACTTT.

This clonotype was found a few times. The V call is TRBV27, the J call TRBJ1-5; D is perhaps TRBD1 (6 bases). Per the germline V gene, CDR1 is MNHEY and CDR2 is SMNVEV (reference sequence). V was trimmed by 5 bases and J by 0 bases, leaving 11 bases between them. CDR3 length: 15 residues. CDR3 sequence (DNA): TGTGCCAGCAGTCTCCAGGGGAATAGCAATCAGCCCCAGCATTTT. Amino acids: CASSLQGNSNQPQHF.

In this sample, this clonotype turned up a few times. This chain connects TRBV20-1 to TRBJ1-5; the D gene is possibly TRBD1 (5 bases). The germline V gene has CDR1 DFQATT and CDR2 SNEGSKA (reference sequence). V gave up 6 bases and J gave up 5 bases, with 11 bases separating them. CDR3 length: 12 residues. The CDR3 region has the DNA TGCAGTGCAAGGGACCCGGATCAGCCCCAGCATTTT. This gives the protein CSARDPDQPQHF.

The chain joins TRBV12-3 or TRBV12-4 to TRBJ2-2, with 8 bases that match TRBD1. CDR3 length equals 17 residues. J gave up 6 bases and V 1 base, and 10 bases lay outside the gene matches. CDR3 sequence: CASSLGGHRGSAGELFF. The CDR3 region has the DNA TGTGCCAGCAGTTTAGGGGGTCACAGGGGGAGCGCCGGGGAGCTGTTTTTT.

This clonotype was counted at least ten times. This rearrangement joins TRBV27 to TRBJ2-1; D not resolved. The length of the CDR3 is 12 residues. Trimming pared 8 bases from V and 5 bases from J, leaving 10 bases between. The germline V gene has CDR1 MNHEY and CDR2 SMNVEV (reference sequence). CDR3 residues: CASLAPNNEQFF. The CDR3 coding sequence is TGTGCCAGCCTGGCGCCCAACAATGAGCAGTTCTTC.

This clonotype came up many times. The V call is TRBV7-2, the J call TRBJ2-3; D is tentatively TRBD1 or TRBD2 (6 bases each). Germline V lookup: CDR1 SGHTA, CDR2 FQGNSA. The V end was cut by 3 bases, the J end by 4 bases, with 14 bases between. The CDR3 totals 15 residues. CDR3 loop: CASSFGSGEADTQYF. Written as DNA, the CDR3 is TGTGCCAGCAGCTTTGGGTCAGGGGAGGCAGATACGCAGTATTTT.

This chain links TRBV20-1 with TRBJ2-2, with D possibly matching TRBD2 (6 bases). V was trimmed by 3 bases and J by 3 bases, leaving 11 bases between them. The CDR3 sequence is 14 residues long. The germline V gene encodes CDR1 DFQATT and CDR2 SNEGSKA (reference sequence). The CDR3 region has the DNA TGCAGTGCTAGGGAGGGAAGGTACACCGGGGAGCTGTTTTTT. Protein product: CSAREGRYTGELFF.